The T cell receptor beta chain under discussion was sequenced for a study of CD8 T cells in Susac syndrome. A quantity of about 0.5 to 1 ug RNA underwent reverse transcription using random hexamers. TCR beta CDR3 was amplified by immunoSEQ covering 54 Vbeta and 13 Jbeta. Each CDR3 protein is one row after TCRdb ran MiXCR on the immunoSEQ multiplex PCR reads. The sample holds about 300,000 distinct CDR3 sequences; 89% are singletons and the top ten take 0.18%. CDR1 is SGDLS and CDR2 is YYNGEE in the germline V gene. V gave up 0 bases and J gave up 0 bases, with 10 bases separating them. The CDR3 runs to 15 residues. Sequencing targeted TCR beta in T cells from blood (CD8+ and CD4+).

Source material: CD8+ T cells from PBMCs. The chain combines TRBV9 with TRBJ2-7; D perhaps matches TRBD1 (5 bases). The TCR sequence derives from a human donor with multiple sclerosis. The chain's CDR3 is CASSVDQGSSYEQYF. In DNA form, the CDR3 reads TGTGCCAGCAGCGTAGACCAGGGCAGCTCCTACGAGCAGTACTTC.